This T cell receptor beta chain was obtained from a study of blood T cell repertoires in COVID-19. Libraries were prepared by immunoSEQ multiplex PCR; TCRdb keeps only in-frame clonotypes and omits some of them. The sample has 400,000 or so clones, 85% to 90% seen once. This clone was picked up one time. Trimming pared 4 bases from V and 0 bases from J, leaving 6 bases between. The germline gives CDR1 KGHSH, CDR2 LQKENI. The CDR3 length is 14 residues. The rearrangement links TRBV18 to TRBJ1-4, with D possibly matching TRBD1 (5 bases). The material sequenced was PBMCs or T cells enriched from blood (not recorded which). This TCR derives from a man aged 25-45 years who had recovered from COVID-19. The CDR3 reads CASSQTATNEKLFF. The CDR3 DNA follows: TGTGCCAGCTCACAGACAGCAACTAATGAAAAACTGTTTTTT.